This T cell receptor (beta chain) appears in the sequencing data of a study of tumor T cells in aggressive B-cell lymphoma. This table comes from immunoSEQ multiplex PCR, and its TCRdb copy is limited to in-frame clones, with some not included. The sample lists more than 1,000 clones; roughly three quarters were seen once. V gave up 1 base and J gave up 8 bases; unmatched junction bases: 7. Germline CDR1 reads MDHEN; CDR2 reads SYDVKM. This CDR3 is 15 amino acids long. What was sequenced was tumor tissue. This clonotype was obtained from an adult with diffuse large B cell lymphoma. The chain combines TRBV28 with TRBJ1-1, with 10 bases identical to TRBD1. CDR3 nucleotide sequence: TGTGCCAGCAGTTTATTTGGGACAGGGGTTACCGAAGCTTTCTTT. Translation: CASSLFGTGVTEAFF.